This T cell receptor (beta chain) was captured by sequencing in a study of T cell changes during pregnancy in multiple sclerosis. Sequenced by immunoSEQ multiplex PCR; TCRdb stores in-frame clones only, minus some. The sample holds 30,000 to 40,000 clones; approximately 90% are singletons and the top ten take 0.75% to 0.9%. Only one count was recorded for this clone. The V gene end was trimmed by 3 bases and the J gene end by 4 bases; junction bases not matched to a gene: 13. Germline CDR1 is MNHNS and CDR2 is SASEGT. The CDR3 sequence is 17 residues long. The chain joins TRBV6-1 to TRBJ1-1; 8 nucleotides match TRBD1. This sequence was found in a female donor in good health, enrolled as a control in a pregnancy study. This material consisted of CD4+ T cells from peripheral blood mononuclear cells, taken after pregnancy. CDR3 nucleotides: TGTGCCAGCAGTGACGGGGACAGGAGGCTTATGGGCACTGAAGCTTTCTTT. Its translation is CASSDGDRRLMGTEAFF.